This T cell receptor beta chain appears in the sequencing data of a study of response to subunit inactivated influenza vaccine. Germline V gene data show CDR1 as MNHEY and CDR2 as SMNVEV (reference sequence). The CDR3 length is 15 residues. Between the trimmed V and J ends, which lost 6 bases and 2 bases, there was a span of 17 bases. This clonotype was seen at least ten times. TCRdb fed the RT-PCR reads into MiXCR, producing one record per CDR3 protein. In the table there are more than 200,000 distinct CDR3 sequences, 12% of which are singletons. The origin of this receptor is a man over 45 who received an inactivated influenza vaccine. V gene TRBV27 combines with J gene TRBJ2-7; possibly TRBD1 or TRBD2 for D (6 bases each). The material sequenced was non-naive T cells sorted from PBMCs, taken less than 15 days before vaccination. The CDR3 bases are TGTGCCAGCAGAGGGGGAGGACAGCGAGCCTACGAGCAGTACTTC. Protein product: CASRGGGQRAYEQYF.